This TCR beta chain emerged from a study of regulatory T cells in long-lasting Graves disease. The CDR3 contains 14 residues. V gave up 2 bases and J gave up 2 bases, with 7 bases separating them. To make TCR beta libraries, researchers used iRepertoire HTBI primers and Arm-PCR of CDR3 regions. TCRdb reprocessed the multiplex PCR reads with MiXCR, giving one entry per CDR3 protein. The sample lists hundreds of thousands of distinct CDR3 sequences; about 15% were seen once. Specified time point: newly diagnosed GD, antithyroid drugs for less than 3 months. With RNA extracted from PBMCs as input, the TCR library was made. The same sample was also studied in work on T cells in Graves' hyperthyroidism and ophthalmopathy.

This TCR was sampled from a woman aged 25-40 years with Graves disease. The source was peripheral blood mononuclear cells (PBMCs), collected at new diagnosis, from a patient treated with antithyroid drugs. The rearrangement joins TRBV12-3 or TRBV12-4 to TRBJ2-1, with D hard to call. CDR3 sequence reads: CASSLLDPYNEQFF. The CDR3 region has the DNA TGTGCCAGCAGTTTATTAGATCCCTACAATGAGCAGTTCTTC.